What follows describes a single T cell receptor (beta chain). In this sample, this clonotype turned up many times. This receptor's antigen is unknown. Per-base quality was not reported, and no clone a single base away is much larger than it. Systemically healthy Caucasian individuals from Russia, approximately 39 in total and aged roughly 6 to 95 years, were included as donors. Each donor gave approximately 10 milliliters of peripheral blood, collected into EDTA-treated Vacutainer tubes. PBMCs were isolated by Ficoll-Paque density-gradient centrifugation, with at least 6 million obtained per sample. Trizol reagent was used to extract total RNA from the PBMCs, yielding at least 5 micrograms per sample. The percentages of naive CD45RAhigh/CD27high T cells were determined by flow cytometry on a PBMC aliquot from every donor. This sample is part of a study of blood T cells in healthy people across ages (dated by TCRdb to between 2014 and 2016). Context from the whole study: Template switching captured roughly one uniquely barcoded TCR beta cDNA molecule per two T cells in model experiments. Age-related changes in TCR beta repertoire diversity were measured in the study by deep sequencing normalized with unique cDNA molecular identifiers. The donors were split into four age groups: young (average about 16 years), middle-aged (nearly 40), aged (more than 60) and long-lived (under 90). To avoid experimental bias, donors of different ages were distributed randomly across sequencing lanes. For two donors (one aged 18 to 30 and one aged 80 or older), the study analyzed two additional independent replicas of 1 million unique cDNA reads from the same blood draw. Overall results and qualifications from the work: Estimates of total diversity based on one million sequenced T cells were regarded as lower bounds and as underestimates. Because profiling used bulk unsorted PBMCs, naive and antigen-experienced compartments could not be compared conclusively. Compared with the aged group, more naive CD4+ T cells, fewer expanded clones and increased TCR diversity were shown by the long-lived group, suggesting age selection. As age increased, observed TCR beta diversity per million T cells dropped in a roughly linear way, and a significant reduction was already evident by age 40. Because the CMV infection status of the donors was unknown, age-related changes in expanded clonotypes may potentially have been confounded. A strong correlation was found between observed TCR beta diversity and the percentage of naive T cells measured by flow cytometry.

The library was prepared using 5' RACE. A second about 7 to 12 cycle PCR used a sample-barcoded 5' primer and a J-beta primer mix. A template-switch 5' adaptor carrying 12 random nucleotides introduced a unique molecular identifier onto each TCR beta cDNA molecule. Each sample yielded at least 3 million CDR3-containing paired-end reads. All of the RNA was converted into first-strand cDNA using the Mint cDNA synthesis kit, with a TRBC-specific oligonucleotide serving as the primer. All cDNA was treated with uracil-DNA glycosylase and then went through a first 18-cycle PCR with the universal primers M1SS and BC2_uni_R. The authors' pipeline ran thus. Normalization of each sample was performed by random selection of 1 million high-quality reads, each carrying a distinct molecular identifier. Instead of being binned into consensus sequences, reads with shared molecular identifiers were discarded. MiTCR, with a Q25 quality threshold and the strictest error-elimination algorithm, was used for CDR3 identification, clonotype clustering and error correction. Lower-bound total TCR beta diversity was estimated with a nonparametric unseen species model using Euler transformation. TCRdb reworked the public reads: Q25 trimming with fastp, MiXCR clone assembly, productive beta chains retained. Duplicate CDR3 protein sequences are folded into a single record with the most common DNA and genes. The V and J calls were determined by TCRdb, not by the authors. The table for this sample lists fewer than 2 million distinct CDR3 sequences; 30% to 40% of them were counted only once. The ten largest clonotypes hold 23% of the sample.

The CDR3 contains 13 residues, cysteine and phenylalanine counted. Just CDR3 DNA is preserved here, 39 bases in frame from base 1. A distance of 6 bases separates the germline ends of V and J, which lose 0 bases and 9 bases respectively. In the germline V gene, CDR1 corresponds to MGHRA and CDR2 to YSYEKL. The specimen sequenced was blood. The chain is assembled from TRBV4-1 and TRBJ1-6; the D gene assignment is ambiguous. The TCR sequence derives from a human donor in good health. The DNA sequence is given as TGCGCCAGCAGCCAAGATCTTGGTTCACCCCTCCACTTT. This sequence encodes CASSQDLGSPLHF.